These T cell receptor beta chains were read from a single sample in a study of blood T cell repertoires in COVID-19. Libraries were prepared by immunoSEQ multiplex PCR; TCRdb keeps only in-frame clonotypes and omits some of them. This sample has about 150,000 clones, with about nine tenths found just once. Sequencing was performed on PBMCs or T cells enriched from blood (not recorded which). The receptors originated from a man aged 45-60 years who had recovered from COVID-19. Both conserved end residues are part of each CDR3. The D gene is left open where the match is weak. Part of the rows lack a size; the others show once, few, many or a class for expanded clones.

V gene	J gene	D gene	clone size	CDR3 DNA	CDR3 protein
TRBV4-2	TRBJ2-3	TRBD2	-	TGTGCCAGCAGCCAAGACCCAGCGGGGGTGAATACGCAGTATTTT	CASSQDPAGVNTQYF
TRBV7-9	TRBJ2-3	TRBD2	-	TGTGCCAGCAGCGAAAGGCGGGCTAGCGGAGCAGATACGCAGTATTTT	CASSERRASGADTQYF
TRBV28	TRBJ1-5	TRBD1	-	TGTGCCAGCAGGTCGACAGGGAATCAGCCCCAGCATTTT	CASRSTGNQPQHF
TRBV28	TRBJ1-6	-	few	TGTGCCAGCAGTTCGTTTGGTTGGTGGGGCAGAGATTATAATTCACCCCTCCACTTT	CASSSFGWWGRDYNSPLHF
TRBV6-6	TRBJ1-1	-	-	TGTGCCAGCAGTGCCGGGGGGGGTACTGAAGCTTTCTTT	CASSAGGGTEAFF
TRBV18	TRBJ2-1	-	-	TGTGCCAGCAATGGGAGGATAGGAGATGAGCAGTTCTTC	CASNGRIGDEQFF
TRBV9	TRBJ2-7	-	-	TGTGCCAGCAGCGTAGCCCTTGACAGCTACGAGCAGTACTTC	CASSVALDSYEQYF
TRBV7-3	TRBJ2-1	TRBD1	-	TGTGCCAGCAGCAGGACAGGCGTTGGGTACAATGAGCAGTTCTTC	CASSRTGVGYNEQFF
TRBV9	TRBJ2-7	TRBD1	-	TGTGCCAGCAGCGTAGCAGGGACAGCATACTACGAGCAGTACTTC	CASSVAGTAYYEQYF
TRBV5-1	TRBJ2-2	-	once	TGCGCCAGCAGCTTGGTTAGCACCGGGGAGCTGTTTTTT	CASSLVSTGELFF
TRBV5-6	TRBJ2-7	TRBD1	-	TGTGCCAGCAGCTTGGGGGGACAGAACGAGCAGTACTTC	CASSLGGQNEQYF
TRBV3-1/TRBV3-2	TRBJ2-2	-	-	TGTGCCAGCAGCCCCTTAGTAGCCGGGGAGCTGTTTTTT	CASSPLVAGELFF
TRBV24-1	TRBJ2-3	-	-	TGTGCCACCAGTGCGGGACACCATTTGGCAGATACGCAGTATTTT	CATSAGHHLADTQYF
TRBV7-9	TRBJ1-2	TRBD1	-	TGTGCCAGCAGCTGGGGACAGAACGACTATGGCTACACCTTC	CASSWGQNDYGYTF
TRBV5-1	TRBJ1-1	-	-	TGCGCCAGCAGCTTGGACAGGTTAAACACTGAAGCTTTCTTT	CASSLDRLNTEAFF
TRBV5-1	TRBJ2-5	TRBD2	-	TGCGCCAGCAGCTTGCCCCTAGCGGGAGGCCAGCAAGAGACCCAGTACTTC	CASSLPLAGGQQETQYF
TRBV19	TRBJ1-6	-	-	TGTGCCAGTAGTCTCAACCCAGGGGCCCTCGGGAATTCACCCCTCCACTTT	CASSLNPGALGNSPLHF
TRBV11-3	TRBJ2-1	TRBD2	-	TGTGCCAGCAGCCTAGGGACTAGTCTCAATGAGCAGTTCTTC	CASSLGTSLNEQFF
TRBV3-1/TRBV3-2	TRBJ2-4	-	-	TGTGCCAGCAGCCCCTGGCAGGCCAAAAACATTCAGTACTTC	CASSPWQAKNIQYF
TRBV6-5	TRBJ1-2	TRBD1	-	TGTGCCAGCACCACAGGGGCCGCTTTAGGAGGCTACACCTTC	CASTTGAALGGYTF
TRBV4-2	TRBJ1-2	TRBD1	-	TGTGCCAGCAGCCAAGAAAGGACAGGGAGGTCGAAAGGCTACACCTTC	CASSQERTGRSKGYTF
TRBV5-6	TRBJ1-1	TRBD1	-	TGTGCCAGCAGCGTGGGACGGACAGGACTGAACACTGAAGCTTTCTTT	CASSVGRTGLNTEAFF
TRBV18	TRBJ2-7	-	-	TGTGCCAGCTCACCATCGATAGGGGGGGCAGGGACCTACGAGCAGTACTTC	CASSPSIGGAGTYEQYF
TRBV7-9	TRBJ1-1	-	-	TGTGCCAGCAGCCCCCGTGGGGGGGAGAGAACTGAAGCTTTCTTT	CASSPRGGERTEAFF
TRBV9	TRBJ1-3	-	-	TGTGCCAGCAGCCCGCAGGGAACCCTCTCTGGAAACACCATATATTTT	CASSPQGTLSGNTIYF
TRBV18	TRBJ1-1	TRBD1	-	TGTGCCAGCTCTCCCGGGACAGGGAACACTGAAGCTTTCTTT	CASSPGTGNTEAFF
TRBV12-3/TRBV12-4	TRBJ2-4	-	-	TGTGCCAGCAGTTTTAGCCCCAAAAACATTCAGTACTTC	CASSFSPKNIQYF
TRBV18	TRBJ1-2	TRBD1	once	TGTGCCAGCTCACCCCGACAGGGTTTGGATGGCTACACCTTC	CASSPRQGLDGYTF
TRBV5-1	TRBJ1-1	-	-	TGCGCCAGCAGCTTGTTAGGGGCGAACACTGAAGCTTTCTTT	CASSLLGANTEAFF
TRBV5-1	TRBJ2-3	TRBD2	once	TGCGCCAGCAGCTCCCTAGCGGGAGTCACAGATACGCAGTATTTT	CASSSLAGVTDTQYF
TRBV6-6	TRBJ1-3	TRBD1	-	TGTGCCAGCAGCCCTCCGACAGGGATCGGAAACACCATATATTTT	CASSPPTGIGNTIYF
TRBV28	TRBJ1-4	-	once	TGTGCCAGCAGTCACGTTTCTAAAGAAAAACTGTTTTTT	CASSHVSKEKLFF
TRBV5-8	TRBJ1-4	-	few	TGTGCCAGCAGCCGCGGGGCAACCTATGCAACTAATGAAAAACTGTTTTTT	CASSRGATYATNEKLFF
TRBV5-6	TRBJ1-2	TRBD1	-	TGTGCCAGCAGCATACGACAGGGGTATGGCTACACCTTC	CASSIRQGYGYTF
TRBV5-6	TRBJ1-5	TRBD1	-	TGTGCCAGCAGCTTGCGAGGAGGGGGCGGGCAGCCCCAGCATTTT	CASSLRGGGGQPQHF
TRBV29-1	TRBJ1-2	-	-	TGCAGCGTTGATGATGAGGCCTGGAACTATGGCTACACCTTC	CSVDDEAWNYGYTF
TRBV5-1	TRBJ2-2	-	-	TGCGCCAGCAGCTTGGCCTTACAGGACACCGGGGAGCTGTTTTTT	CASSLALQDTGELFF
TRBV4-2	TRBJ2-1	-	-	TGTGCCAGCATGCCCCCGGGGACAAATGAGCAGTTCTTC	CASMPPGTNEQFF
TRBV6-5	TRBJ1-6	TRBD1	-	TGTGCCAGCAGTTACGACAGGGTGAATTCACCCCTCCACTTT	CASSYDRVNSPLHF
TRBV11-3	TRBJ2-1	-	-	TGTGCCAGCAGCTTAAACATCTACAATGAGCAGTTCTTC	CASSLNIYNEQFF
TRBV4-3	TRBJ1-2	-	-	TGCGCCAGCAGCCAAGAGGCTTTAGAGGAGGGCTATGGCTACACCTTC	CASSQEALEEGYGYTF
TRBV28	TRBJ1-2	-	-	TGTGCCAGCAGTCCGCAGGGGTTCGGCTACACCTTC	CASSPQGFGYTF
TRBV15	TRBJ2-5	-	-	TGTGCCACCAGCAGAGCCGGGACATACCAAGAGACCCAGTACTTC	CATSRAGTYQETQYF